This T cell receptor (beta chain) appears in the sequencing data of a study of response to subunit inactivated influenza vaccine. There are 14 residues in the CDR3. Germline values: CDR1 SGHDN, CDR2 FVKESK. Trimming shortened V by 8 bases and J by 0 bases, and 11 bases separated the two germline ends. TCRdb re-derived calls from the RT-PCR reads in MiXCR, one entry per CDR3 protein. The table shows about 530,000 distinct CDR3 sequences, with about an eighth occurring only once. Notes on the study in general: The authors offered the suggestion that each seasonal influenza vaccination recruits few new T cells.

A remark on this clonotype: Antigen unknown.

The starting material was PBMCs from blood, obtained roughly 48 days after vaccination. This clonotype was sampled from a man over 45 who received an inactivated influenza vaccine. This chain connects TRBV14 to TRBJ2-1, with D perhaps matching TRBD1 or TRBD2 (5 bases each). The CDR3: CASLDSGSYNEQFF. CDR3 coding DNA: TGTGCCAGCCTCGACAGCGGCTCCTACAATGAGCAGTTCTTC.